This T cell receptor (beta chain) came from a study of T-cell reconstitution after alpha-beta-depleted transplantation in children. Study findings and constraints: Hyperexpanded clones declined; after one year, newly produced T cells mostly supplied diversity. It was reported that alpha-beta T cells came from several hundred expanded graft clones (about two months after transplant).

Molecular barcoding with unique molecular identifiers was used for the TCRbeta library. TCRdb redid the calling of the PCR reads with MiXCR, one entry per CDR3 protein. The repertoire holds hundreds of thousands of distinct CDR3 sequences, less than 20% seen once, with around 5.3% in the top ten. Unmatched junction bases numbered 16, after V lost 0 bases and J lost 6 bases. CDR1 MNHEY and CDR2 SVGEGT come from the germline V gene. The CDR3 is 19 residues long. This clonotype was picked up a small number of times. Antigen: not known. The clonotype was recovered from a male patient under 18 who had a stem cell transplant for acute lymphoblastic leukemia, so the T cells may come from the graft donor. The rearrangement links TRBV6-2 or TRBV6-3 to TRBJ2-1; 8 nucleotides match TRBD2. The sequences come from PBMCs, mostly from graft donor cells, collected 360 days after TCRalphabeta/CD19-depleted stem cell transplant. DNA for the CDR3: TGTGCCAGCAGTTACTCTGGTCTAGCGGGCGTGAGGGTGGGCAATGAGCAGTTCTTC. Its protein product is CASSYSGLAGVRVGNEQFF.